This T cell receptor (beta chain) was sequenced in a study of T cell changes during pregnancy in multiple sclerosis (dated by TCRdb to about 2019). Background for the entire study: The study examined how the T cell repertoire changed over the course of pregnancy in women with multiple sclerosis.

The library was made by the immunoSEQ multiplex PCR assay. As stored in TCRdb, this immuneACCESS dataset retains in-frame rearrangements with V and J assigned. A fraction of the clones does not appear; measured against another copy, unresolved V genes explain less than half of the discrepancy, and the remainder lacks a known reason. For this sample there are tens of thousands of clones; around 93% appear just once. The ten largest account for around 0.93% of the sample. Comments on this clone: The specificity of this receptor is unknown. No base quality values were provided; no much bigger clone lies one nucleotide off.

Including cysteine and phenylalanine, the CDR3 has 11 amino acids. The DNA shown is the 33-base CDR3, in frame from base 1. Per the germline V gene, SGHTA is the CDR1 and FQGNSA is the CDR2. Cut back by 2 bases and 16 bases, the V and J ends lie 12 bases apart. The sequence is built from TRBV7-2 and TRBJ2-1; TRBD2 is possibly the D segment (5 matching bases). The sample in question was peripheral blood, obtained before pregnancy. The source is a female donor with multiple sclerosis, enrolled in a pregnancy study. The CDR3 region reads CASSLIGDKFF. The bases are TGTGCCAGCAGCTTAATCGGGGATAAATTCTTC.